This T cell receptor beta chain comes out of a study of technical replicates of blood from several donors. CDR1 is SGHNT and CDR2 is YYREEE in the germline V gene (reference sequence). V was trimmed by 2 bases and J by 1 base, leaving 9 bases between them. The CDR3 is 14 amino acids. Generated by immunoSEQ multiplex PCR, the TCRdb table keeps only in-frame clones and is missing some. The sample consists of 65,000 to 85,000 clones, 90% to 98% of them appearing once. Sequenced sample: T cells isolated from PBMCs. This receptor was identified in a human donor in good health. The rearrangement uses TRBV5-4 and TRBJ1-1, with D possibly matching TRBD1 (6 bases). The CDR3 here is CASSLTGTNTEAFF. Written as DNA, the CDR3 is TGTGCCAGCAGCTTAACAGGGACGAACACTGAAGCTTTCTTT.